These 2 T cell receptor beta chains originate from one sample sequenced in a study of blood T cell repertoires in COVID-19. The repertoire was sequenced with immunoSEQ multiplex PCR; TCRdb's copy has only in-frame clones and lacks some. The sample records roughly 100,000 clones, 75% to 90% being singletons. Input material: peripheral blood. The receptors originated from a woman aged 70-85 years with acute or convalescent COVID-19.

This sequence joins TRBV5-1 and TRBJ1-1, with 7 bases that match TRBD1. The CDR3 consists of 14 residues. The V gene's germline CDR1 is SGHRS and CDR2 YFSETQ. V shed 5 bases, J shed 8 bases, and the junction held 12 bases outside the gene matches. The DNA for the CDR3 is TGCGCCAGCAGGCGGGACAGAGGAGAGGCGGAAGCTTTCTTT. Protein sequence: CASRRDRGEAEAFF.

The gene calls are TRBV5-4 and TRBJ2-1; D is unresolved. With 3 bases removed from V and 10 bases from J, the gap between germline ends came to 8 bases. The germline gives CDR1 SGHNT, CDR2 YYREEE (reference sequence). The CDR3 length is 11 residues. This CDR3 reads CASSSYLEQFF. DNA of the CDR3: TGTGCCAGCAGCTCGTACTTGGAGCAGTTCTTC.